This T cell receptor beta chain stems from a study of T cell changes during pregnancy in multiple sclerosis. The V and J ends lost 0 bases and 4 bases respectively, with 11 bases between them. Germline CDR1 is SGDLS and CDR2 is YYNGEE. The CDR3 loop spans 14 amino acids. This table comes from immunoSEQ multiplex PCR, and its TCRdb copy is limited to in-frame clones, with some not included. The sample lists around 32,000 clones; approximately 88% were seen once. The specimen was CD8+ T cells from peripheral blood mononuclear cells, collected before pregnancy. The chain has TRBV9 and TRBJ2-7, with D maybe TRBD1 (6 bases). The sequence was collected from a female donor with multiple sclerosis, enrolled in a pregnancy study. The DNA for the CDR3 is TGTGCCAGCAGCGTAGCCGGCCAGGGGTACGAGCAGTACTTC. Translation gives CASSVAGQGYEQYF.